The rows below give T cell receptor beta chains drawn from one sample of a study of T cells in localized non-small cell lung cancer. Clones were sequenced by immunoSEQ multiplex PCR, and TCRdb holds only the in-frame ones, with some missing. The repertoire holds approximately 28,000 clones, with roughly 90% as singletons. The starting material was peripheral blood mononuclear cells, obtained before any cancer treatment. All receptors derive from a woman aged 40 to 75 with stage III lung adenocarcinoma. CDR3s include the opening cysteine and the closing phenylalanine or tryptophan. A D gene is named only where the DNA matches it firmly. Size is omitted from some rows. Given values are once, few, many or a class for expanded clones.

clone size	D gene	V gene	J gene	CDR3 protein	CDR3 DNA
.	.	TRBV4-2	TRBJ1-5	CASSQDGAVQTSNQPQHF	TGTGCCAGCAGCCAAGATGGAGCCGTCCAGACTAGCAATCAGCCCCAGCATTTT
.	.	TRBV4-1	TRBJ2-7	CASSQDGSGAYEQYF	TGCGCCAGCAGCCAAGATGGGTCAGGGGCCTACGAGCAGTACTTC
.	TRBD1	TRBV5-4	TRBJ2-2	CASSPNRGTGVNTGELFF	TGTGCCAGCAGCCCCAATCGGGGGACAGGGGTGAACACCGGGGAGCTGTTTTTT
.	.	TRBV9	TRBJ2-1	CASSGYNEQFF	TGTGCCAGCAGCGGTTACAATGAGCAGTTCTTC
.	TRBD1	TRBV5-1	TRBJ1-3	CASSTQGGLGGNTIYF	TGCGCCAGCAGCACCCAGGGGGGGCTGGGGGGAAACACCATATATTTT
.	.	TRBV5-3	TRBJ1-2	CARSFTGLGGYTF	TGTGCCAGAAGCTTTACCGGGCTAGGTGGCTACACCTTC
.	.	TRBV4-1	TRBJ2-1	CASSQSLLRGTGVDEQFF	TGCGCCAGCAGCCAATCCCTCCTTCGGGGGACCGGGGTGGATGAGCAGTTCTTC
.	.	TRBV4-2	TRBJ2-1	CASSSPSGTATGGEQFF	TGTGCCAGCAGCTCCCCTTCCGGGACAGCCACCGGGGGTGAGCAGTTCTTC
medium-sized	.	TRBV6-5	TRBJ2-7	CASSYSPQGGYEQYF	TGTGCCAGCAGTTACTCCCCTCAGGGGGGGTACGAGCAGTACTTC
.	TRBD1	TRBV27	TRBJ1-2	CASSFSGQGYGYTF	TGTGCCAGCAGTTTCTCCGGACAGGGATACGGCTACACCTTC
few	.	TRBV7-6	TRBJ1-1	CASSPAGRAVTEAFF	TGTGCCAGCAGCCCTGCCGGCAGGGCGGTCACTGAAGCTTTCTTT
.	TRBD1	TRBV7-3	TRBJ2-7	CASSFGTGAGQYF	TGTGCCAGCAGCTTTGGGACAGGTGCCGGGCAGTACTTC
.	.	TRBV7-9	TRBJ1-3	CASSLGQGNTIYF	TGTGCCAGCAGCTTGGGGCAGGGGAACACCATATATTTT
.	.	TRBV5-6	TRBJ2-5	CASSFPQETQYF	TGTGCCAGCAGCTTCCCCCAAGAGACCCAGTACTTC
once	.	TRBV4-2	TRBJ2-3	CASSLLGTEAVADTQYF	TGTGCCAGCAGCCTTTTAGGGACGGAGGCCGTGGCAGATACGCAGTATTTT
.	.	TRBV30	TRBJ1-4	CAWSVRDEGEKLFF	TGTGCCTGGAGTGTAAGGGATGAGGGAGAAAAACTGTTTTTT
.	.	TRBV5-1	TRBJ1-1	CASSLAPQGLGEAFF	TGCGCCAGCAGCTTGGCTCCTCAGGGGCTGGGTGAAGCTTTCTTT
.	.	TRBV7-8	TRBJ2-3	CASSLNRRTDTQYF	TGTGCCAGCAGCTTAAACCGCCGCACAGATACGCAGTATTTT
.	TRBD1	TRBV7-2	TRBJ1-5	CASSLGRDRYRNQPQHF	TGTGCCAGCAGCTTAGGTCGGGACAGATATAGGAATCAGCCCCAGCATTTT
.	TRBD2	TRBV14	TRBJ2-3	CASSYRLAGTDTQYF	TGTGCCAGCAGCTATCGACTAGCAGGCACAGATACGCAGTATTTT
.	.	TRBV5-4	TRBJ2-2	CASSFVGSPGELFF	TGTGCCAGCAGCTTCGTTGGTAGCCCCGGGGAGCTGTTTTTT
.	.	TRBV9	TRBJ1-3	CASSPMGRGGNTIYF	TGTGCCAGCAGCCCTATGGGCCGCGGGGGAAACACCATATATTTT
.	.	TRBV5-6	TRBJ1-6	CASSAGSVQTPLHF	TGTGCCAGCAGCGCAGGGTCCGTCCAAACACCCCTCCACTTT
.	TRBD2	TRBV2	TRBJ2-5	CASSASGRGQYF	TGTGCCAGCAGTGCTAGCGGGAGAGGCCAGTACTTC
.	.	TRBV19	TRBJ2-6	CASSQGRANVLTF	TGTGCCAGTAGTCAAGGCCGGGCCAACGTCCTGACTTTC
.	.	TRBV20-1	TRBJ2-5	CSARGETQYF	TGCAGTGCTAGGGGTGAGACCCAGTACTTC
.	TRBD2	TRBV7-3	TRBJ2-1	CASSPPLERGFYNEQFF	TGTGCCAGCAGCCCTCCGTTAGAGCGGGGATTCTACAATGAGCAGTTCTTC
.	.	TRBV28	TRBJ2-4	CASSLSRVIQYF	TGTGCCAGCAGTTTGTCAAGGGTCATTCAGTACTTC
.	TRBD1	TRBV7-6	TRBJ1-1	CASSPGQGETEAFF	TGTGCCAGCAGCCCGGGACAGGGGGAAACTGAAGCTTTCTTT
.	.	TRBV27	TRBJ2-1	CASLDSPGVYNEQFF	TGTGCCAGCCTGGACTCTCCCGGGGTTTACAATGAGCAGTTCTTC
.	.	TRBV29-1	TRBJ2-3	CSVDRSAQSTDTQYF	TGCAGCGTTGATCGGTCGGCGCAAAGCACAGATACGCAGTATTTT
.	.	TRBV19	TRBJ2-1	CASNSAGAPYNEQFF	TGTGCCAGTAATAGCGCGGGGGCACCCTACAATGAGCAGTTCTTC